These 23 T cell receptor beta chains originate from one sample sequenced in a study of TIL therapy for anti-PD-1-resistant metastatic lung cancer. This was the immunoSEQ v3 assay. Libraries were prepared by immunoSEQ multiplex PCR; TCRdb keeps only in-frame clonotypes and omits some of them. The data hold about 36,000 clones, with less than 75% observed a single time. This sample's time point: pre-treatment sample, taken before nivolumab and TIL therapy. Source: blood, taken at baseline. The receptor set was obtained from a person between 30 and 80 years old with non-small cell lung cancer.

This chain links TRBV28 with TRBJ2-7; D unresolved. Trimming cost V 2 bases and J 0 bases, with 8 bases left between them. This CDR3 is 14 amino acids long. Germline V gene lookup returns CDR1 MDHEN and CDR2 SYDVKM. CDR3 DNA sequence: TGTGCCAGCAGTTTAGGAGACGACTCCTACGAGCAGTACTTC. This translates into CASSLGDDSYEQYF.

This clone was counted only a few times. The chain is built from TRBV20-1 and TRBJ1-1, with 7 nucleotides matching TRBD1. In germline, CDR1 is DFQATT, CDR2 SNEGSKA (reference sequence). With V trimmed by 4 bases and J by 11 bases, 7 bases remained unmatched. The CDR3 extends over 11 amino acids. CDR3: CSATTGTLAFF. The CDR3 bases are TGCAGTGCTACGACAGGGACTTTGGCTTTCTTT.

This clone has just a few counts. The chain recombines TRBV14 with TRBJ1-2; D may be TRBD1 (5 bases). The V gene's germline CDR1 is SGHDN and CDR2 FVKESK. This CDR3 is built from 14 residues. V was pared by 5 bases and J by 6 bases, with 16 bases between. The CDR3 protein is CASSTRVHSDGYTF. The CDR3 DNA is TGTGCCAGCAGCACCAGGGTCCACAGCGATGGCTACACCTTC.

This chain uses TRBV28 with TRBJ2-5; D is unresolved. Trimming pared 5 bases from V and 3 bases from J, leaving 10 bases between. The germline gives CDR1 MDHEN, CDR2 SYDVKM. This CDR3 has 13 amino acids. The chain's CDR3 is CASSPIPEETQYF. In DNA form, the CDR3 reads TGTGCCAGCAGTCCCATCCCGGAAGAGACCCAGTACTTC.

Here the CDR3 reads CASSPPGPQSTDTQYF. The CDR3 nucleotides are TGTGCCAGCAGCCCCCCCGGGCCGCAGAGCACAGATACGCAGTATTTT. The V and J genes are TRBV14 and TRBJ2-3; no firm D call. Deletions cut 4 bases from V and 0 bases from J, with 14 bases between. The V gene's germline CDR1 is SGHDN and CDR2 FVKESK. This CDR3 has 16 amino acids.

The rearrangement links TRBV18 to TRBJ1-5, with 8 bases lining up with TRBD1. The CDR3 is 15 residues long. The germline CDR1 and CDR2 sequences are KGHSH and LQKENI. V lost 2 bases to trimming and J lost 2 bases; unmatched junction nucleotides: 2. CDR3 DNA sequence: TGTGCCAGCTCACCAGCGACAGGGGGCAATCAGCCCCAGCATTTT. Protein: CASSPATGGNQPQHF.

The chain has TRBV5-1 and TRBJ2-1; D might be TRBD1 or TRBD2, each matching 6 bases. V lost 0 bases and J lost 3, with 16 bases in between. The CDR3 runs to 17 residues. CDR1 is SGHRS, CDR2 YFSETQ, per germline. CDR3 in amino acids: CASSLAVWGAFYNEQFF. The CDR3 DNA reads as TGCGCCAGCAGCTTGGCCGTCTGGGGGGCTTTCTACAATGAGCAGTTCTTC.

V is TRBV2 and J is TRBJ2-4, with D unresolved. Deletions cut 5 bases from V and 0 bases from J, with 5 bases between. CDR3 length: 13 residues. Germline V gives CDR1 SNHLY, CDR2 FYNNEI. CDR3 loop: CASSSVAKNIQYF. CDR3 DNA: TGTGCCAGCAGTTCCGTAGCCAAAAACATTCAGTACTTC. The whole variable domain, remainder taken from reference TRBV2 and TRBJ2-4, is EPEVTQTPSHQVTQMGQEVILRCVPISNHLYFYWYRQILGQKVEFLVSFYNNEISEKSEIFDDQFSVERPDGSNFTLKIRSTKLEDSAMYFCASSSVAKNIQYFGAGTRLSVL.

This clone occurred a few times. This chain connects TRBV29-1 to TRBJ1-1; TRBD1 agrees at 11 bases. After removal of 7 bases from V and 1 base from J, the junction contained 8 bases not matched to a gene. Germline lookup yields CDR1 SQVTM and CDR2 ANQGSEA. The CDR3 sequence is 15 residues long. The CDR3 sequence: CSAGTGGLSNTEAFF. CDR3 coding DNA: TGCAGCGCTGGGACAGGGGGTCTTTCGAACACTGAAGCTTTCTTT.

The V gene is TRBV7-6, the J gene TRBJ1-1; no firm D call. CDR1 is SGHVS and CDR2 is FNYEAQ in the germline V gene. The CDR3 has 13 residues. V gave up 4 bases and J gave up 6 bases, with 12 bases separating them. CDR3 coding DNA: TGTGCCAGCAGCTCGAGTCCAGTCTCTGAAGCTTTCTTT. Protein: CASSSSPVSEAFF.

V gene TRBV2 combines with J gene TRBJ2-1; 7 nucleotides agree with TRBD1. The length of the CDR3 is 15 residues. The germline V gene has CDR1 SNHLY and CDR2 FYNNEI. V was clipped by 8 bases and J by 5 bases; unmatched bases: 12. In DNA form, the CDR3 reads TGTGCCAGCCAACCAGGCAGGGGGTTGGACAATGAGCAGTTCTTC. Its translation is CASQPGRGLDNEQFF.

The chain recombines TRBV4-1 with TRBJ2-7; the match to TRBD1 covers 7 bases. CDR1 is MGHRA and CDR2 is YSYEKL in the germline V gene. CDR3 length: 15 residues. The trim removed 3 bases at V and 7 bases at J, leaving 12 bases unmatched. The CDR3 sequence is CASSHSGTAPGEQYF. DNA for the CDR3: TGCGCCAGCAGCCATTCCGGGACAGCCCCTGGAGAGCAGTACTTC.

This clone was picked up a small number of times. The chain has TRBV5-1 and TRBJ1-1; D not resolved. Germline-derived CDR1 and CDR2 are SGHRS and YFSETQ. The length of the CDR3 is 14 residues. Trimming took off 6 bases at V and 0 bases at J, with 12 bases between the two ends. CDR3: CASTKSDLNTEAFF. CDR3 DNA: TGCGCCAGCACCAAATCGGACCTGAACACTGAAGCTTTCTTT.

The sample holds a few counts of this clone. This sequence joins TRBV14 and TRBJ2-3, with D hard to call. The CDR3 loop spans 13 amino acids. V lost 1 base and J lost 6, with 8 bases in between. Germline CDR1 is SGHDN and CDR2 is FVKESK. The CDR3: CASSQVAGDTQYF. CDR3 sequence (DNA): TGTGCCAGCAGCCAAGTAGCCGGGGATACGCAGTATTTT. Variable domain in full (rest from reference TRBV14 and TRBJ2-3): EAGVTQFPSHSVIEKGQTVTLRCDPISGHDNLYWYRRVMGKEIKFLLHFVKESKQDESGMPNNRFLAERTGGTYSTLKVQPAELEDSGVYFCASSQVAGDTQYFGPGTRLTVL.

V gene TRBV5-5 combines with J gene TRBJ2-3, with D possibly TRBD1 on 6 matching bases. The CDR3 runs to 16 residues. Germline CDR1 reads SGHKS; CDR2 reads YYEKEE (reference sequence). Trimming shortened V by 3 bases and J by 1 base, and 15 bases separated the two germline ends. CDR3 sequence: CASSWDKFLRTDTQYF. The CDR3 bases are TGTGCCAGCAGCTGGGACAAGTTCCTCCGCACAGATACGCAGTATTTT.

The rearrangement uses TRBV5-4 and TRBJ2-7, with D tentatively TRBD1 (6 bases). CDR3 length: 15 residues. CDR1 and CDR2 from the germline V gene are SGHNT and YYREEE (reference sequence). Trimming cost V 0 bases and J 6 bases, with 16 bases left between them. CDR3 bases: TGTGCCAGCAGCTTGGCCGTAGGACAGACGTCCGAGCAGTACTTC. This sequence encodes CASSLAVGQTSEQYF. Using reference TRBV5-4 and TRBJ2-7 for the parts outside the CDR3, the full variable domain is ETGVTQSPTHLIKTRGQQVTLRCSSQSGHNTVSWYQQALGQGPQFIFQYYREEENGRGNFPPRFSGLQFPNYSSELNVNALELDDSALYLCASSLAVGQTSEQYFGPGTRLTVT.

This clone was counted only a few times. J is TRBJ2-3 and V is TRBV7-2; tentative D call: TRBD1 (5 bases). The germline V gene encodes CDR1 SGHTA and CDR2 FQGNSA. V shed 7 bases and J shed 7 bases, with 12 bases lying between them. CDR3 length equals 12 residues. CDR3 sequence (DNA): TGTGCCAGCACCTCAGGGCCGAATACGCAGTATTTT. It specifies CASTSGPNTQYF.

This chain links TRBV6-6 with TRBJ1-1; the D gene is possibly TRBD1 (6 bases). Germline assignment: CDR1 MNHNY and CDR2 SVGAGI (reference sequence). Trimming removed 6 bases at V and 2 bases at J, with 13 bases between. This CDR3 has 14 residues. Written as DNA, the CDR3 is TGTGCCAGCAGCAACAGGGCCTCAAACACTGAAGCTTTCTTT. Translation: CASSNRASNTEAFF.

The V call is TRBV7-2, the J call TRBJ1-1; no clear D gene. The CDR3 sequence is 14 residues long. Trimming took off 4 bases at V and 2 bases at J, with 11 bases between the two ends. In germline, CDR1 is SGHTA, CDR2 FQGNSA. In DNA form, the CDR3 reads TGTGCCAGCAGCTCGGGATGGCAAAACACTGAAGCTTTCTTT. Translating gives CASSSGWQNTEAFF.

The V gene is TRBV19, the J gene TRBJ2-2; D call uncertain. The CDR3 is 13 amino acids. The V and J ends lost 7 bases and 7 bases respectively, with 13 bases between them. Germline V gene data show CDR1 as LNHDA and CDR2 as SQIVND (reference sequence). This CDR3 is CASKISFGGELFF. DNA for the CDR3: TGTGCCAGTAAGATCAGTTTTGGCGGGGAGCTGTTTTTT.

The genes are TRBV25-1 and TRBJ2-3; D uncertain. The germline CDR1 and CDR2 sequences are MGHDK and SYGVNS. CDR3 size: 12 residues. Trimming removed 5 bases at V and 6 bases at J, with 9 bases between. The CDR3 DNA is TGTGCCAGCAGTCCTCGGCGCGATACGCAGTATTTT. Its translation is CASSPRRDTQYF.

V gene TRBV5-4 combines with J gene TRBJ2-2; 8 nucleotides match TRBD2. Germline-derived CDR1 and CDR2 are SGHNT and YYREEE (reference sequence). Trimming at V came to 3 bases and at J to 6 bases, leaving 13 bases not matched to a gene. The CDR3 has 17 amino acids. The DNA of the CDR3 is TGTGCCAGCAGCTGGAGTCTAGCGGGTAACGGGGCCGGGGAGCTGTTTTTT. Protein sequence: CASSWSLAGNGAGELFF.

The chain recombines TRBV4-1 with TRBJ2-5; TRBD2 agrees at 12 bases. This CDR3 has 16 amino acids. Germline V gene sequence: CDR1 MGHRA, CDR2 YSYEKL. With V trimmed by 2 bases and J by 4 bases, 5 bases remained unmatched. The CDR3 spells CASSQLAGGPRETQYF. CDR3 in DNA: TGCGCCAGCAGCCAACTAGCGGGGGGGCCTCGAGAGACCCAGTACTTC.